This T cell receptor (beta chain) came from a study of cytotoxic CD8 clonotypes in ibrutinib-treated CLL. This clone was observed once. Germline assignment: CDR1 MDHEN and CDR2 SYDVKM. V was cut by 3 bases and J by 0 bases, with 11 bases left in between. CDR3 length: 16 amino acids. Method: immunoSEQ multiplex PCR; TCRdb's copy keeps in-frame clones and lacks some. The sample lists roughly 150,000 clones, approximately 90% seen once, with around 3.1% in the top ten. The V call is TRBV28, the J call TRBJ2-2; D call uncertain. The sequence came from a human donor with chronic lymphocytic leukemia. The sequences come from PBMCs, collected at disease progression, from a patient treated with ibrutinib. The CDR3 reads CASSFLGQTNTGELFF. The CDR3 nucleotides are TGTGCCAGCAGTTTTCTAGGGCAGACGAACACCGGGGAGCTGTTTTTT.